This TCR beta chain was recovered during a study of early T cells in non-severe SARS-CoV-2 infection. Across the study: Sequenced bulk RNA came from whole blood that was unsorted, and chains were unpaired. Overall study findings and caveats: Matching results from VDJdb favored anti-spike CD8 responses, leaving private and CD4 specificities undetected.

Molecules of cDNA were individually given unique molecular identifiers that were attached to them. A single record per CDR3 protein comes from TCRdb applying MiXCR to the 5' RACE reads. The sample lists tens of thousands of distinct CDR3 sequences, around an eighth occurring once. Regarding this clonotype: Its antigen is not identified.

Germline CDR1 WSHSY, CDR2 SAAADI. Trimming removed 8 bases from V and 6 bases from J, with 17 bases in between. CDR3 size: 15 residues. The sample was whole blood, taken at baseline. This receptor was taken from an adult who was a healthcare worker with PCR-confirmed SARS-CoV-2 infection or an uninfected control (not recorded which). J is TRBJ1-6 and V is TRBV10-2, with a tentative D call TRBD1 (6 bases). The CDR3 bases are TGCGCCAGCCAACCCCTCGGGGGCTTTAATTCACCCCTCCACTTT. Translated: CASQPLGGFNSPLHF.